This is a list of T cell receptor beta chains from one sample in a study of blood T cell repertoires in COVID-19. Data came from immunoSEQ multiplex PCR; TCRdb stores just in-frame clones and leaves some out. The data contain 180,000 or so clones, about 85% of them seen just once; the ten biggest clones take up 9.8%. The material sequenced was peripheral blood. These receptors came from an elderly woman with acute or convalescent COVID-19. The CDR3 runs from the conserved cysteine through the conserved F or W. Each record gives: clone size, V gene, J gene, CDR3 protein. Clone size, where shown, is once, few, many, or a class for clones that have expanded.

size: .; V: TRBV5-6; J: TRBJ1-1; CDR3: CASSFNRGLGGAFF
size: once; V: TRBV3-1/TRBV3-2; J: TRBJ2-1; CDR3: CASSLGGAYNEQFF
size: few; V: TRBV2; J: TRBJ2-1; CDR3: CASSDSDRTYNEQFF
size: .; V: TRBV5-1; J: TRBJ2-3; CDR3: CASSLGGGKTDTQYF
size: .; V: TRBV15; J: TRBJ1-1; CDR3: CATSGGMNTEAFF
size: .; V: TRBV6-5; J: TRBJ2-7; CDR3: CASRPGLGYEQYF
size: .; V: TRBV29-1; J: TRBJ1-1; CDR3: CSVSGPMNTEAFF
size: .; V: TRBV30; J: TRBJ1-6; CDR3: CAWRVPGAGGFSPLHF
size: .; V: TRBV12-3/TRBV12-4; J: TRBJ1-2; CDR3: CASSLNRNYGYTF
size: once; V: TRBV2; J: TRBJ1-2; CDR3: CASSELRQGTNYGYTF
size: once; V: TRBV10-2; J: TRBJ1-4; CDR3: CASSPGTGRSNEKLFF
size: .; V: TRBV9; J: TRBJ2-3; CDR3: CASSVDGSRGSTQYF
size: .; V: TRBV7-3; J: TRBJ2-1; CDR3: CASSSQGTSGDNEQFF
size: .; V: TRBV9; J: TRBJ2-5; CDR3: CASSVGGLEETQYF
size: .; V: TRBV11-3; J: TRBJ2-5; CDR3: CASSLDTETQYF
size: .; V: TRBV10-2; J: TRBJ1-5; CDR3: CASSVSGHRNQPQHF
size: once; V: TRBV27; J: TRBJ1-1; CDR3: CASSRNTEAFF
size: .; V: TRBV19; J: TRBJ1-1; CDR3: CASSKPWTGNTEAFF
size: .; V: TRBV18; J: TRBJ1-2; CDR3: CASSPQGLNYGYTF
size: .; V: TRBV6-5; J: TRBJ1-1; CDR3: CASSWGREAFF
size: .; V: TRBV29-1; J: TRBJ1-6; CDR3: CSARDRDTYNSPLHF
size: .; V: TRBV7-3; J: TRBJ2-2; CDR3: CASSLRRTGELFF
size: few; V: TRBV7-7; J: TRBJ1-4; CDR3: CASSPDPRGKLFF
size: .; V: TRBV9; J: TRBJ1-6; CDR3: CASNGGDNSPLHF
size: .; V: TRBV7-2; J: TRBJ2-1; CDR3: CASSWGLSYNEQFF
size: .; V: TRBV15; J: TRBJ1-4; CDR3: CATSRDQGAGEKLFF
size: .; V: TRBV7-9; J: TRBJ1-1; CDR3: CASSSLTGEAFF
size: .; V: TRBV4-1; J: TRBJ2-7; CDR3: CASSQARETLSYEQYF
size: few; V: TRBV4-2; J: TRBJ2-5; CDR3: CASSQGTRKETQYF
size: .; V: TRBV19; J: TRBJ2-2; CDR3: CASSEGGGTGELFF
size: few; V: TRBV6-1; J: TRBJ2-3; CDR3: CASSEKAGGPDTQYF
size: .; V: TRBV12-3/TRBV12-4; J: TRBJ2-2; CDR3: CASSLVVGELFF
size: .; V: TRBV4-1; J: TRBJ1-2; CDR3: CASSQDVDGQGTRGYTF
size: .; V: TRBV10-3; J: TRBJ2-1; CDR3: CATESTGIGEQFF
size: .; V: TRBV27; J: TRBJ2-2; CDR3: CASSSWADLTGELFF
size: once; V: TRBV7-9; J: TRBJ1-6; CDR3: CASSPTDRGYSPLHF
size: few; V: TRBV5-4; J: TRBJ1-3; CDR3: CASSHPTQGSGNTIYF
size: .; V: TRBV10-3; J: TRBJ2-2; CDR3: CAITDYTGELFF
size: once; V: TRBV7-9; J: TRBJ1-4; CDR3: CASSIQLATNEKLFF
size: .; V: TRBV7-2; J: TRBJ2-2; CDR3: CASSLLQANTGELFF
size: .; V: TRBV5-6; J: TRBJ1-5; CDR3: CASSSGFYSNQPQHF
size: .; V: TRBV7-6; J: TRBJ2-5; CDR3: CAGSFRDREEETQYF
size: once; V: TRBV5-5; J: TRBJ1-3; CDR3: CASTGMPGNTIYF
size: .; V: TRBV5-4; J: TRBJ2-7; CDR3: CASSLDIAGGTLYEQYF
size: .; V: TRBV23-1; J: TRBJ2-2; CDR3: CASSHGQWTGELFF
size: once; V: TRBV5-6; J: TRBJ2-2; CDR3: CASSPGTGGVNTGELFF
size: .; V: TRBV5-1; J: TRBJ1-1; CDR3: CASSLGQGANTEAFF
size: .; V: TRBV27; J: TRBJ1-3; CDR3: CASSPRTGVGNTIYF